The 31 T cell receptor beta chains presented below share a single source sample, sequenced in a study of neurological immune-mediated disorders. MiXCR, run by TCRdb on the 5' RACE reads, gives a single entry per CDR3 protein. The sample includes about 59,000 distinct CDR3 sequences, less than 25% of them seen just once. Documented time point: technical triplicate 2. Source material: PBMCs. Receptor source: a man aged 55 to 70 with HTLV-1-associated myelopathy (HAM/TSP).

In this sample, this clonotype turned up many times. The chain joins TRBV5-1 to TRBJ2-7, with D hard to call. V was cut by 2 bases and J by 4 bases, with 10 bases left in between. The CDR3 runs 13 residues. The germline V gene encodes CDR1 SGHRS and CDR2 YFSETQ. The DNA for the CDR3 is TGCGCCAGCAGCTTTAGCCCAAGGTACGAGCAGTACTTC. Its translation: CASSFSPRYEQYF.

The sample holds many counts of this clonotype. V and J are TRBV5-1 and TRBJ1-2, with 7 bases matching TRBD1. Germline trimming cut 4 bases from V and 0 bases from J; bases unmatched to any gene: 6. The CDR3 length is 15 residues. Germline CDR1 SGHRS, CDR2 YFSETQ. The CDR3 nucleotides read TGCGCCAGCAGCCCACATACAGGGGCTAACTATGGCTACACCTTC. It translates to CASSPHTGANYGYTF.

This clonotype was seen repeatedly, ten times or more. The gene calls are TRBV2 and TRBJ2-1, with a possible D match to TRBD1 (5 bases). Germline values: CDR1 SNHLY, CDR2 FYNNEI. Trimming shortened V by 5 bases and J by 6 bases, and 17 bases separated the two germline ends. This CDR3 comprises 15 residues. The CDR3 here is CASSFTRSRGNEQFF. The CDR3 DNA is TGTGCCAGCAGTTTTACCCGTAGTAGGGGCAATGAGCAGTTCTTC.

The chain combines TRBV5-5 with TRBJ2-7; D ambiguous. V was shortened by 0 bases and J by 4 bases, with 5 bases between the two germline ends. The germline V gene has CDR1 SGHKS and CDR2 YYEKEE (reference sequence). The CDR3 covers 12 residues. For the CDR3, the DNA is TGTGCCAGCAGCTTGGTGGCATACGAGCAGTACTTC. It translates to CASSLVAYEQYF.

The rearrangement uses TRBV28 and TRBJ2-1, with TRBD2 matching 8 bases. The V and J ends lost 7 bases and 7 bases, in that order; junction bases with no gene match: 15. CDR3 length: 16 residues. Looked up from germline, CDR1 is MDHEN and CDR2 is SYDVKM. The CDR3 DNA is TGTGCCAGCAACGACCAAGGCAGCGGGAGATTAAATGAGCAGTTCTTC. It specifies CASNDQGSGRLNEQFF.

This clonotype was seen ten or more times. The chain recombines TRBV5-1 with TRBJ2-1, with 12 bases lining up with TRBD2. The CDR3 has 17 residues. The junction had 13 bases not matched to a gene; V was cut back by 4 bases and J by 8 bases. Germline lookup yields CDR1 SGHRS and CDR2 YFSETQ. CDR3 coding DNA: TGCGCCAGCAGCCAAGGACTAGCGGGACGTTACAGCGATGAGCAGTTCTTC. Encoded protein: CASSQGLAGRYSDEQFF.

The chain employs TRBV5-1 and TRBJ2-1; D is perhaps TRBD2 (6 bases). V lost 3 bases, J lost 9 bases, and 16 bases lay in between. The CDR3 is made up of 14 amino acids. CDR1 and CDR2 (germline): SGHRS, YFSETQ. The CDR3 coding sequence is TGCGCCAGCAGCTCCCAGAGACTAGGGACTGAGCAGTTCTTC. This translates into CASSSQRLGTEQFF.

Ten or more counts support this clonotype. This chain uses TRBV7-9 with TRBJ2-2; D is ambiguous. V was trimmed by 5 bases and J by 6 bases, leaving 10 bases between them. Per the germline V gene, CDR1 is SEHNR and CDR2 is FQNEAQ (reference sequence). This CDR3 has 13 residues. CDR3 sequence (DNA): TGTGCCAGCAGCGGCGGAGCAGCCGGGGAGCTGTTTTTT. It yields the protein CASSGGAAGELFF. Complete variable domain (other parts from reference TRBV7-9 and TRBJ2-2): DTGVSQNPRHKITKRGQNVTFRCDPISEHNRLYWYRQTLGQGPEFLTYFQNEAQLEKSRLLSDRFSAERPKGSFSTLEIQRTEQGDSAMYLCASSGGAAGELFFGEGSRLTVL.

This clonotype was counted ten times or more. The CDR3 nucleotides are TGCGCCAGCGGGGCCCTCCCGGGAGCGAACAATGAGCAGTTCTTC. Protein: CASGALPGANNEQFF. This rearrangement joins TRBV5-1 to TRBJ2-1; D possibly corresponds to TRBD2 (6 bases). This CDR3 contains 15 residues. The V and J ends lost 7 bases and 5 bases respectively, with 19 bases between them. Germline V gene data show CDR1 as SGHRS and CDR2 as YFSETQ.

This clonotype has a count of ten or more. This chain uses TRBV29-1 with TRBJ2-5; 8 bases match TRBD1. The CDR3 is 15 residues long. Germline loops: CDR1 SQVTM, CDR2 ANQGSEA. With 3 bases clipped from V and 5 bases from J, the junction kept 11 bases outside the gene matches. Here the CDR3 reads CSVEWLQGAWETQYF. CDR3 DNA: TGCAGCGTTGAGTGGCTTCAGGGGGCTTGGGAGACCCAGTACTTC. Full variable domain (rest looked up from reference TRBV29-1 and TRBJ2-5): SAVISQKPSRDICQRGTSLTIQCQVDSQVTMMFWYRQQPGQSLTLIATANQGSEATYESGFVIDKFPISRPNLTFSTLTVSNMSPEDSSIYLCSVEWLQGAWETQYFGPGTRLLVL.

This clonotype has ten or more counts. V and J are TRBV5-1 and TRBJ1-5; D is unclear. Trimming took off 4 bases at V and 1 base at J, with 21 bases between the two ends. CDR3 length: 18 residues. From germline, CDR1 is SGHRS and CDR2 YFSETQ. The CDR3 here is CASSLVPSTASSNQPQHF. For the CDR3, the DNA is TGCGCCAGCAGCCTAGTCCCGAGTACAGCCTCAAGCAATCAGCCCCAGCATTTT.

This clonotype has ten or more counts. The CDR3 is CASSLNGREGDIQYF. The CDR3 DNA reads as TGTGCCAGCAGCTTAAACGGCAGGGAGGGAGACATTCAGTACTTC. V is TRBV7-3 and J is TRBJ2-4; 7 bases fit TRBD2. From germline, CDR1 is SGHTA and CDR2 FQGTGA. CDR3 size: 15 residues. Trimming took 1 base from V and 8 from J; bases not matched to a gene: 8.

A word on this clonotype: The junction shows a germline mismatch at one end, possibly a read error. This chain uses TRBV25-1 with TRBJ2-7; either TRBD1 or TRBD2 may supply D (7 bases each). CDR1 is MGHDK, CDR2 SYGVNS, per germline. CDR3 length equals 15 residues. In DNA, the CDR3 is TGTGTCAGCAGGGGGGAGGGACGGAAGACCTACGAGCAGTACTTC. Translation gives CVSRGEGRKTYEQYF.

The rearrangement joins TRBV28 to TRBJ2-3; D is uncertain. The germline V and J ends were trimmed by 3 bases and 6 bases, with 7 bases remaining between them. This CDR3 is built from 12 residues. Germline assignment: CDR1 MDHEN and CDR2 SYDVKM. The CDR3 region has the DNA TGTGCCAGCAGTTTGTCTCTGGATACGCAGTATTTT. Its protein is CASSLSLDTQYF.

V and J are TRBV3-1 and TRBJ1-1; a weak D match, TRBD1 (5 bases). The CDR3 spans 13 residues. With 0 bases removed from V and 10 bases from J, the gap between germline ends came to 12 bases. Germline V gene data show CDR1 as LGHDT and CDR2 as YNNKEL (reference sequence). CDR3 residues: CASSQDPGTGAFF. CDR3 bases: TGTGCCAGCAGCCAAGATCCAGGTACAGGAGCTTTCTTT.

At least ten counts were recorded for this clonotype. The chain employs TRBV10-3 and TRBJ1-4; the D gene is possibly TRBD1 (6 bases). The CDR3 spans 16 residues. Germline values: CDR1 ENHRY, CDR2 SYGVKD. Trimming left V 2 bases short and J 5 bases short, with 15 bases between. CDR3 region: CAISERGPDPNEKLFF. The CDR3 nucleotides read TGTGCCATCAGTGAGCGGGGGCCCGACCCAAATGAAAAACTGTTTTTT.

The genes are TRBV5-5 and TRBJ2-1, with 9 nucleotides matching TRBD2. Germline trimming cut 4 bases from V and 4 bases from J; bases unmatched to any gene: 6. The CDR3 has 15 residues. Germline CDR1 reads SGHKS; CDR2 reads YYEKEE (reference sequence). CDR3 loop: CASSPLAGPYNEQFF. The CDR3 DNA reads TGTGCCAGCAGCCCCCTAGCGGGACCGTACAATGAGCAGTTCTTC.

In this sample, this clonotype turned up many times. This chain connects TRBV2 to TRBJ1-3; unclear D gene. Germline lookup yields CDR1 SNHLY and CDR2 FYNNEI. This CDR3 has 13 residues. V was trimmed by 3 bases and J by 6 bases, leaving 9 bases between them. The CDR3 nucleotides are TGTGCCAGCAGTGATACAGTTAAAAACACCATATATTTT. Amino acid sequence: CASSDTVKNTIYF.

The chain carries TRBV9 and TRBJ2-6; D remains unclear. Deletions cut 4 bases from V and 1 base from J, with 6 bases between. CDR3 length: 14 residues. The germline V gene encodes CDR1 SGDLS and CDR2 YYNGEE. The CDR3 DNA reads as TGTGCCAGCAGCCGCCCGTCTGGGGCCAACGTCCTGACTTTC. Amino acids: CASSRPSGANVLTF.

The sample holds many counts of this clonotype. The genes are TRBV20-1 and TRBJ2-3; D uncertain. Trimming cost V 3 bases and J 5 bases, with 12 bases left between them. Per the germline V gene, CDR1 is DFQATT and CDR2 is SNEGSKA (reference sequence). This CDR3 has 13 amino acids. DNA of the CDR3: TGCAGTGCTAGTGAGGAAACCTTAGATACGCAGTATTTT. It translates to CSASEETLDTQYF.

The J gene is TRBJ2-6, the V gene TRBV27; D is uncertain. Trimming stripped 0 bases from V and 0 bases from J, with 3 bases between. Germline V gene lookup returns CDR1 MNHEY and CDR2 SMNVEV (reference sequence). The length of the CDR3 is 15 residues. The CDR3 spells CASSLSDSGANVLTF. CDR3 DNA sequence: TGTGCCAGCAGTTTATCGGACTCTGGGGCCAACGTCCTGACTTTC.

About this clonotype: At one boundary the junction diverges from the germline segment, which might be a read error. CDR3 coding DNA: TGTGCCAGTAGCTCGCCAGAGGGGGTGGACACCTTC. It is translated as CASSSPEGVDTF. The V gene is TRBV7-9, the J gene TRBJ1-2, with D tentatively TRBD1 (6 bases). The germline gives CDR1 SEHNR, CDR2 FQNEAQ (reference sequence). The CDR3 sequence is 12 residues long.

This clonotype was recorded a few times. The rearrangement joins TRBV20-1 to TRBJ1-2; D is undetermined. From germline, CDR1 is DFQATT and CDR2 SNEGSKA (reference sequence). V dropped 4 bases and J dropped 4 bases, with 16 bases sitting between them. The CDR3 consists of 14 residues. The CDR3, as DNA: TGCAGTGCTAAAGCGATCGAGGGTGGCTATGGCTACACCTTC. The encoded protein is CSAKAIEGGYGYTF.

This clonotype appeared many times. CDR3 amino acids: CSVELQAGGPDTQYF. The CDR3 DNA reads as TGCAGCGTTGAACTCCAGGCGGGAGGGCCTGATACGCAGTATTTT. The chain combines TRBV29-1 with TRBJ2-3; TRBD2 matches at 9 bases. Per germline, CDR1 SQVTM and CDR2 ANQGSEA. V lost 2 bases to trimming and J lost 6 bases; unmatched junction nucleotides: 9. This CDR3 comprises 15 residues.

This clonotype was found a few times. J is TRBJ1-1 and V is TRBV20-1; D is unclear. Germline V lookup: CDR1 DFQATT, CDR2 SNEGSKA (reference sequence). V was shortened by 5 bases and J by 0 bases, with 16 bases between the two germline ends. This CDR3 is built from 15 residues. The DNA of the CDR3 is TGCAGTGCTGGAGGGCGGGGAACGGTGAACACTGAAGCTTTCTTT. Its translation: CSAGGRGTVNTEAFF.

As for this clonotype: This may stem from a read error, because a much larger clone lies one nucleotide away. The chain recombines TRBV27 with TRBJ1-4; 7 positions agree with TRBD1. This CDR3 has 16 amino acids. Germline V CDR1 and CDR2: MNHEY, SMNVEV (reference sequence). The CDR3 loop reads CVSSSNRQGSNEKLFF. Written as DNA, the CDR3 is TGTGTCAGCAGTTCTAACCGACAGGGTTCCAATGAAAAACTGTTTTTT. The full variable domain, in which reference TRBV27 and TRBJ1-4 provide the parts outside the CDR3, is EAQVTQNPRYLITVTGKKLTVTCSQNMNHEYMSWYRQDPGLGLRQIYYSMNVEVTDKGDVPEGYKVSRKEKRNFPLILESPSPNQTSLYFCVSSSNRQGSNEKLFFGSGTQLSVL.

This clonotype was observed at least ten times. This sequence joins TRBV20-1 and TRBJ2-3; TRBD2 matches 10 bases. Per germline, CDR1 DFQATT and CDR2 SNEGSKA (reference sequence). V lost 5 bases and J lost 2; bases outside the gene matches: 10. This CDR3 comprises 16 residues. Here the CDR3 DNA reads TGCAGTGCTTATTCCCCTAGCGGGAGAAACACAGATACGCAGTATTTT. Residues: CSAYSPSGRNTDTQYF.

The CDR3 bases are TGTGCCAGCTCACCACTTTCAGACTATTATAACGATGAAGCTTTCTTT. Its translation: CASSPLSDYYNDEAFF. This chain links TRBV18 with TRBJ1-1; the D is unclear. Germline V gene data show CDR1 as KGHSH and CDR2 as LQKENI. V lost 1 base and J lost 7, with 19 bases in between. The CDR3 sequence is 16 residues long.

The rearrangement joins TRBV4-2 to TRBJ2-5; no firm D call. This CDR3 contains 15 residues. Trimming took off 0 bases at V and 3 bases at J, with 11 bases between the two ends. The germline V gene encodes CDR1 LGHNA and CDR2 YNFKEQ. This CDR3 reads CASSQDPTLKETQYF. The CDR3 coding sequence is TGTGCCAGCAGCCAAGATCCGACACTGAAAGAGACCCAGTACTTC.

The chain has TRBV28 and TRBJ1-3; D is possibly TRBD1 (5 bases). The V gene's germline CDR1 is MDHEN and CDR2 SYDVKM. The V gene lost 6 bases and the J gene lost 4 bases, with 13 bases spanning the gap. The CDR3 is 14 residues long. The CDR3, as DNA: TGTGCCAGCAGCCCGATCGGGGGAGGAAACACCATATATTTT. Residues: CASSPIGGGNTIYF. The full variable domain, its missing parts supplied by reference TRBV28 and TRBJ1-3, is DVKVTQSSRYLVKRTGEKVFLECVQDMDHENMFWYRQDPGLGLRLIYFSYDVKMKEKGDIPEGYSVSREKKERFSLILESASTNQTSMYLCASSPIGGGNTIYFGEGSWLTVV.

This clonotype was counted only a few times. CDR3 DNA sequence: TGTGCCAGCAGCCAAGAGGGGAGGACTGAAGCTTTCTTT. Its translation: CASSQEGRTEAFF. The chain has TRBV4-2 and TRBJ1-1, with unresolved D. The germline gives CDR1 LGHNA, CDR2 YNFKEQ. V was clipped by 0 bases and J by 5 bases, with 7 bases between them. The CDR3 spans 13 residues.